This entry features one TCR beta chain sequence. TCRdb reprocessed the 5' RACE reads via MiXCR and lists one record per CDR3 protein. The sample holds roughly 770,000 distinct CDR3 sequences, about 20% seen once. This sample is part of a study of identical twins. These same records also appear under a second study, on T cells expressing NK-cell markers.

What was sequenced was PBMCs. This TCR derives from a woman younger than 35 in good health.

CDR3 DNA: TGTGCCTGCGGCAGGGTGACCTACGAGCAGTACTTC. It yields the protein CACGRVTYEQYF. The rearrangement joins TRBV7-2 to TRBJ2-7, with D possibly matching TRBD1 (5 bases). Trimming took 11 bases from V and 2 from J, leaving 13 bases between them. The germline gives CDR1 SGHTA, CDR2 FQGNSA. The CDR3 extends over 12 amino acids.